The T cell receptor beta chain described here comes from a study of CD8+CD57+ T cells in acquired aplastic anemia. Across the whole study: When averaged, DNA from sorted CD4+ and CD8+ cells came to about 3 ug. Findings of the study overall: The number of CD8+ CDR3 sequences shared by patients and controls was roughly 31. Significant differences in CD8+ Simpson's diversity were not observed between patients and controls.

CD8+CD57+ cell expansion had been shown by flow cytometry in patients chosen for sequencing. A severe acquired aplastic anemia diagnosis applied to all patients. Template material for TCR beta VDJ and CDR3 profiling consisted of genomic DNA. MiXCR, run by TCRdb on the reads, gives a single entry per CDR3 protein. The profile covers around 500,000 distinct CDR3 sequences, with approximately 33% appearing a single time and 0.7% to 1% taken by the ten largest. This clonotype has ten or more counts. Its antigen is not known. The V and J ends lost 5 bases and 1 base, in that order; junction bases with no gene match: 4. CDR3 length equals 14 residues. CDR1 is LNHNV, CDR2 YYDKDF, per germline (reference sequence).

The receptor was derived from a human donor with aplastic anemia. Input material: sorted CD4+, CD8+, or CD8+CD57+ T cells (not recorded which) from PBMCs. V is TRBV15 and J is TRBJ2-7, with TRBD1 identical over 8 bases. CDR3 DNA sequence: TGTGCCACCAGCCCCCGACAGGGGTCCTACGAGCAGTACTTC. Amino acids: CATSPRQGSYEQYF.